What follows are 29 T cell receptor beta chains derived from one specimen sequenced in a study of blood T cell repertoires in COVID-19. Repertoires were generated with immunoSEQ multiplex PCR, while TCRdb's copy carries only in-frame clones and drops some. The repertoire includes around 110,000 clones, around 89% of them detected once, and under 5.5% sits in the top ten. The sample was peripheral blood. The source of these receptors is a man aged 35 to 55 with active or convalescent COVID-19.

The V call is TRBV5-1, the J call TRBJ1-2; the D is unclear. This CDR3 spans 17 amino acids. V was trimmed by 1 base and J by 8 bases, leaving 24 bases between them. Germline V gene data show CDR1 as SGHRS and CDR2 as YFSETQ. The CDR3 DNA is TGCGCCAGCAGCTTGAGCACGATCCGACTCAGCCGCGAGGGCTACACCTTC. Encoded protein: CASSLSTIRLSREGYTF.

This clone has a handful of counts. This chain links TRBV7-2 with TRBJ2-7, with a possible D match to TRBD1 (6 bases). CDR3 length: 13 amino acids. CDR1 is SGHTA, CDR2 FQGNSA, per germline. Trimming removed 2 bases at V and 12 bases at J, with 17 bases between. DNA of the CDR3: TGTGCCAGCAGCTTACTCCTAGGGGGTAACGGGTACTTC. Translating gives CASSLLLGGNGYF.

The chain has TRBV19 and TRBJ1-3, with a tentative D call TRBD1 (5 bases). The CDR3 covers 14 residues. Trimming took 8 bases from V and 0 from J, leaving 11 bases between them. Germline V lookup: CDR1 LNHDA, CDR2 SQIVND (reference sequence). The CDR3 nucleotides read TGTGCCAGTGGCGGGGCGATCTCTGGAAACACCATATATTTT. Its translation: CASGGAISGNTIYF.

This sequence joins TRBV5-1 and TRBJ2-3; 9 bases align to TRBD1. The CDR3 has 16 amino acids. The V segment lost 2 bases and the J segment 2 bases; nucleotides outside the gene matches: 6. The germline gives CDR1 SGHRS, CDR2 YFSETQ. The CDR3 DNA reads as TGCGCCAGCAGCTTCGGGACAGGGTCCCCCACAGATACGCAGTATTTT. Translation: CASSFGTGSPTDTQYF.

The rearrangement joins TRBV3-1 (or the pseudogene TRBV3-2) to TRBJ1-2, with D uncertain. Germline CDR1 and CDR2: LGHDT and YNNKEL (reference sequence). The CDR3 sequence is 13 residues long. V gave up 4 bases and J gave up 4 bases, with 10 bases separating them. The CDR3 spells CASSLETAYGYTF. The CDR3 DNA reads as TGTGCCAGCAGCCTCGAAACAGCCTATGGCTACACCTTC.

The V call is TRBV11-2, the J call TRBJ1-3; the D gene is possibly TRBD1 (5 bases). CDR3 length equals 15 residues. V was shortened by 6 bases and J by 5 bases, with 17 bases between the two germline ends. Germline lookup yields CDR1 SGHAT and CDR2 FQNNGV. The CDR3 nucleotides read TGTGCCAGCAGAACCTACGGCGGGGGAAGAAACACCATATATTTT. Translating gives CASRTYGGGRNTIYF. Together with reference TRBV11-2 and TRBJ1-3, the CDR3 gives the full variable domain: EAGVAQSPRYKIIEKRQSVAFWCNPISGHATLYWYQQILGQGPKLLIQFQNNGVVDDSQLPKDRFSAERLKGVDSTLKIQPAKLEDSAVYLCASRTYGGGRNTIYFGEGSWLTVV.

The chain joins TRBV7-3 to TRBJ2-2; 7 bases fit TRBD1. This CDR3 is 14 amino acids long. Germline values: CDR1 SGHTA, CDR2 FQGTGA. Trimming cost V 4 bases and J 4 bases; bases outside gene matches: 3. The DNA for the CDR3 is TGTGCCAGCAGCTCGGGACAGCCCACCGGGGAGCTGTTTTTT. Its translation: CASSSGQPTGELFF.

The V and J genes are TRBV20-1 and TRBJ1-5, with 9 nucleotides matching TRBD1. The V gene end was trimmed by 3 bases and the J gene end by 4 bases; junction bases not matched to a gene: 10. The CDR3 length is 16 residues. Germline CDR1 reads DFQATT; CDR2 reads SNEGSKA (reference sequence). The DNA of the CDR3 is TGCAGTGCTAGTAATCGACAGGGGGTATGGAATCAGCCCCAGCATTTT. It translates to CSASNRQGVWNQPQHF.

This rearrangement joins TRBV29-1 to TRBJ2-2; 9 bases match TRBD2. The germline CDR1 and CDR2 sequences are SQVTM and ANQGSEA. V lost 7 bases and J lost 0; bases outside the gene matches: 3. The CDR3 runs 14 residues. CDR3 protein: CSARLAANTGELFF. CDR3 in DNA: TGCAGCGCCCGACTAGCGGCGAACACCGGGGAGCTGTTTTTT.

This clone showed up just a few times. The V gene is TRBV29-1, the J gene TRBJ2-5; 9 positions agree with TRBD1. Germline V gives CDR1 SQVTM, CDR2 ANQGSEA. Trimming removed 6 bases from V and 4 bases from J; junction bases left unmatched: 3. The CDR3 runs 12 residues. The CDR3 sequence: CSVYRGPETQYF. For the CDR3, the DNA is TGCAGCGTCTACAGGGGGCCAGAGACCCAGTACTTC.

This clone was seen more than once but under ten times. The CDR3: CASSLEEGVNTEAFF. The CDR3, as DNA: TGTGCCAGCAGCTTAGAGGAGGGTGTGAACACTGAAGCTTTCTTT. The chain employs TRBV7-9 and TRBJ1-1; D not resolved. The germline V gene encodes CDR1 SEHNR and CDR2 FQNEAQ (reference sequence). Trimming took off 1 base at V and 0 bases at J, with 9 bases between the two ends. CDR3 length equals 15 residues.

The chain is built from TRBV5-1 and TRBJ1-2; D remains ambiguous. The CDR3 covers 14 residues. Germline V CDR1 and CDR2: SGHRS, YFSETQ. V lost 0 bases and J 4 bases, leaving 10 bases between the germline ends. The CDR3 coding sequence is TGCGCCAGCAGCTTGGACCGACTGAGCTATGGCTACACCTTC. This gives the protein CASSLDRLSYGYTF.

This chain links TRBV28 with TRBJ2-7; D possibly corresponds to TRBD2 (5 bases). The CDR3 consists of 16 residues. The germline V gene has CDR1 MDHEN and CDR2 SYDVKM. The V gene lost 0 bases and the J gene lost 3 bases, with 15 bases spanning the gap. CDR3 loop: CASSLWLGESDYEQYF. CDR3 coding DNA: TGTGCCAGCAGTTTATGGCTCGGGGAGTCGGACTACGAGCAGTACTTC.

The chain recombines TRBV7-2 with TRBJ1-2; TRBD1 matches 7 bases. With V trimmed by 0 bases and J by 4 bases, 2 bases remained unmatched. This CDR3 region has 14 residues. Germline assignment: CDR1 SGHTA and CDR2 FQGNSA. CDR3 DNA: TGTGCCAGCAGCTTAGCGGGACAGATCTATGGCTACACCTTC. Translation: CASSLAGQIYGYTF.

The V gene is TRBV6-2 or TRBV6-3, the J gene TRBJ1-1; TRBD1 matches at 12 bases. Germline V CDR1 and CDR2: MNHEY, SVGEGT. The CDR3 has 14 amino acids. V trimming: 3 bases; J trimming: 9 bases; junction bases outside the gene matches: 5. CDR3 coding DNA: TGTGCCAGCAGTTATTCCGGGACAGGGGGCCAAGCTTTCTTT. Translating it yields CASSYSGTGGQAFF.

V gene TRBV7-6 combines with J gene TRBJ2-1; 7 positions match TRBD1. CDR1 is SGHVS and CDR2 is FNYEAQ in the germline V gene. Trimming cost V 2 bases and J 3 bases; bases outside gene matches: 4. The CDR3 sequence is 15 residues long. The CDR3, as DNA: TGTGCCAGCAGCTTATCGACAGGGATCTACAATGAGCAGTTCTTC. Residues: CASSLSTGIYNEQFF. Looking up the rest from reference TRBV7-6 and TRBJ2-1 gives the full variable domain: GAGVSQSPRYKVTKRGQDVALRCDPISGHVSLYWYRQALGQGPEFLTYFNYEAQQDKSGLPNDRFSAERPEGSISTLTIQRTEQRDSAMYRCASSLSTGIYNEQFFGPGTRLTVL.

The V call is TRBV30, the J call TRBJ2-7; 7 bases agree with TRBD1. The CDR3 is 13 amino acids. Germline assignment: CDR1 GTSNPN and CDR2 SVGIG (reference sequence). With 3 bases clipped from V and 4 bases from J, the junction kept 6 bases outside the gene matches. The CDR3 sequence: CAWRPGQSYEQYF. The CDR3 bases are TGTGCCTGGAGGCCGGGACAGAGTTACGAGCAGTACTTC.

The rearrangement joins TRBV6-2 or TRBV6-3 to TRBJ2-7; the match to TRBD1 covers 7 bases. This CDR3 has 14 residues. Germline trimming cut 3 bases from V and 3 bases from J; bases unmatched to any gene: 5. The germline V gene has CDR1 MNHEY and CDR2 SVGEGT. In DNA, the CDR3 is TGTGCCAGCAGTTATGGGGGACAGCTCTACGAGCAGTACTTC. Its protein is CASSYGGQLYEQYF.

This clone was found once. In nucleotides, the CDR3 is TGTGCCAGCACCTTTACACGTGCAGACTACACCTTC. Translating gives CASTFTRADYTF. The gene calls are TRBV12-3 or TRBV12-4 and TRBJ1-2; D is unresolved. This CDR3 region has 12 residues. V gave up 7 bases and J gave up 10 bases, with 16 bases separating them.

The V gene is TRBV7-2, the J gene TRBJ2-3, with D tentatively TRBD1 (6 bases). Trimming cost V 5 bases and J 3 bases, with 9 bases left between them. CDR3 length: 13 amino acids. The germline V gene encodes CDR1 SGHTA and CDR2 FQGNSA. DNA for the CDR3: TGTGCCAGCAGCGCCCAGGGGACAGATACGCAGTATTTT. This sequence encodes CASSAQGTDTQYF. The full variable domain, its missing parts supplied by reference TRBV7-2 and TRBJ2-3, is GAGVSQSPSNKVTEKGKDVELRCDPISGHTALYWYRQSLGQGLEFLIYFQGNSAPDKSGLPSDRFSAERTGGSVSTLTIQRTQQEDSAVYLCASSAQGTDTQYFGPGTRLTVL.

The chain joins TRBV7-8 to TRBJ2-7; D remains unclear. Looked up from germline, CDR1 is SGHVS and CDR2 is FQNEAQ. V was shortened by 0 bases and J by 5 bases, with 11 bases between the two germline ends. The CDR3 loop spans 14 amino acids. CDR3 residues: CASSLARLSNEQYF. CDR3 DNA: TGTGCCAGCAGCTTAGCCCGACTTTCGAACGAGCAGTACTTC.

J is TRBJ2-7 and V is TRBV7-2, with D possibly TRBD1 on 6 matching bases. Germline CDR1 and CDR2: SGHTA and FQGNSA. The germline V and J ends were trimmed by 1 base and 2 bases, with 9 bases remaining between them. This CDR3 comprises 14 residues. This chain's CDR3 is CASSLVQGTYEQYF. The CDR3 nucleotides are TGTGCCAGCAGCTTAGTACAGGGAACCTACGAGCAGTACTTC.

The chain carries TRBV4-1 and TRBJ1-3, with D unclear. CDR1 is MGHRA, CDR2 YSYEKL, per germline. The CDR3 sequence is 14 residues long. With 2 bases removed from V and 3 bases from J, the gap between germline ends came to 8 bases. CDR3 coding DNA: TGCGCCAGCAGCCAATTCACGGTTGGAAACACCATATATTTT. Translating it yields CASSQFTVGNTIYF.

This clone appeared once. The chain combines TRBV29-1 with TRBJ1-2; weak D call: TRBD1 (6 bases). V was shortened by 5 bases and J by 2 bases, with 21 bases between the two germline ends. The germline CDR1 and CDR2 sequences are SQVTM and ANQGSEA. CDR3 length equals 16 residues. CDR3 DNA: TGCAGCGTTCCAGCGGTCACCGGGACACCCAACTATGGCTACACCTTC. It encodes CSVPAVTGTPNYGYTF.

The chain couples TRBV19 to TRBJ2-2; maybe TRBD2 (5 bases). The CDR3 sequence is 13 residues long. The V gene lost 5 bases and the J gene lost 6 bases, with 10 bases spanning the gap. Germline-derived CDR1 and CDR2 are LNHDA and SQIVND (reference sequence). The CDR3 loop is CASSSRTSGELFF. In DNA form, the CDR3 reads TGTGCCAGTAGTTCTAGGACTTCCGGGGAGCTGTTTTTT.

The chain couples TRBV27 to TRBJ1-2; 8 bases are shared with TRBD1. The trim removed 3 bases at V and 8 bases at J, leaving 5 bases unmatched. The germline V gene encodes CDR1 MNHEY and CDR2 SMNVEV (reference sequence). The CDR3 is made up of 13 amino acids. This CDR3 reads CASSFSDRGGYTF. CDR3 DNA: TGTGCCAGCAGTTTCTCTGACAGGGGCGGCTACACCTTC.

In this sample, this clone turned up once. The chain carries TRBV28 and TRBJ2-7; 14 bases match TRBD2. The CDR3 runs to 19 residues. Germline V lookup: CDR1 MDHEN, CDR2 SYDVKM. The J segment lost 1 base and the V segment lost 2 bases, leaving 10 bases of the junction unmatched. CDR3 sequence: CASSLVLGLAGGGSYEQYF. DNA for the CDR3: TGTGCCAGCAGTTTAGTTTTAGGACTAGCGGGAGGCGGATCCTACGAGCAGTACTTC.

The chain employs TRBV10-2 and TRBJ1-5, with D tentatively TRBD1 (6 bases). The CDR3 spans 17 residues. The V gene lost 6 bases and the J gene lost 3 bases, with 21 bases spanning the gap. The germline V gene has CDR1 WSHSY and CDR2 SAAADI. The chain's CDR3 is CASSLTGFGGSNQPQHF. CDR3 DNA: TGCGCCAGCAGCTTAACAGGGTTCGGGGGGTCCAATCAGCCCCAGCATTTT.

V usage is TRBV5-1 and J usage is TRBJ2-7; D uncertain. Germline V gene lookup returns CDR1 SGHRS and CDR2 YFSETQ. The CDR3 loop spans 12 amino acids. The V gene lost 3 bases and the J gene lost 2 bases, with 6 bases spanning the gap. The CDR3 sequence: CASSSAAYEQYF. The CDR3 bases are TGCGCCAGCAGCTCGGCGGCCTACGAGCAGTACTTC.